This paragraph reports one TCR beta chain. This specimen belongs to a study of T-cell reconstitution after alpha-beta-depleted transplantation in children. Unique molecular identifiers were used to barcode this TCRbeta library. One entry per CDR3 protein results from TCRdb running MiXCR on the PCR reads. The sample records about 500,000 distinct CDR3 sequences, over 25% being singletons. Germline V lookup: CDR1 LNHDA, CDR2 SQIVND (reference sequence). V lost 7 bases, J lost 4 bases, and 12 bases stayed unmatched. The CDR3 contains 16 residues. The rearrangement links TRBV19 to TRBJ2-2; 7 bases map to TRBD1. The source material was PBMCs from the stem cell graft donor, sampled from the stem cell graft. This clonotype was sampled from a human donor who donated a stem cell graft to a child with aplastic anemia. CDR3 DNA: TGTGCCAGTACCCTAGACAGGGCTAGTGGCACCGGGGAGCTGTTTTTT. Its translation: CASTLDRASGTGELFF.